The TCR beta chain under discussion was sequenced for a study of OX40 agonist ivuxolimab in advanced cancers. Across the study: Patients receiving dose escalation had hepatocellular carcinoma, melanoma, renal cell or head and neck cancer. Overall study results and limits: Among the lowest peripheral clonal expansion occurred in 0.1-3.0 mg/kg partial responders.

Looked up from germline, CDR1 is SNHLY and CDR2 is FYNNEI. V dropped 3 bases and J dropped 7; count of bases not matched to a gene: 3. CDR3 length: 15 amino acids. Patients were excluded for autoimmune disease history or systemic immunosuppression. Comments on this clone: Its antigen is not identified.

The method was immunoSEQ multiplex PCR; TCRdb's version includes in-frame clones alone and lacks a portion of them. Here the sample spans approximately 70,000 clones, almost 90% being singletons. The chain links TRBV2 to TRBJ2-1; 13 bases fit TRBD2. The clonotype originates from an adult with an advanced solid tumor such as melanoma, head and neck, liver or kidney cancer. The source material was CD4+ or CD8+ T cells sorted from blood, sampled in a trial of the OX40 agonist ivuxolimab. The CDR3 nucleotides are TGTGCCAGCAGTGAGCGACTAGCGGGGGGTAATGAGCAGTTCTTC. This encodes CASSERLAGGNEQFF. Based on the CDR3 plus reference TRBV2 and TRBJ2-1, the full variable domain is EPEVTQTPSHQVTQMGQEVILRCVPISNHLYFYWYRQILGQKVEFLVSFYNNEISEKSEIFDDQFSVERPDGSNFTLKIRSTKLEDSAMYFCASSERLAGGNEQFFGPGTRLTVL.